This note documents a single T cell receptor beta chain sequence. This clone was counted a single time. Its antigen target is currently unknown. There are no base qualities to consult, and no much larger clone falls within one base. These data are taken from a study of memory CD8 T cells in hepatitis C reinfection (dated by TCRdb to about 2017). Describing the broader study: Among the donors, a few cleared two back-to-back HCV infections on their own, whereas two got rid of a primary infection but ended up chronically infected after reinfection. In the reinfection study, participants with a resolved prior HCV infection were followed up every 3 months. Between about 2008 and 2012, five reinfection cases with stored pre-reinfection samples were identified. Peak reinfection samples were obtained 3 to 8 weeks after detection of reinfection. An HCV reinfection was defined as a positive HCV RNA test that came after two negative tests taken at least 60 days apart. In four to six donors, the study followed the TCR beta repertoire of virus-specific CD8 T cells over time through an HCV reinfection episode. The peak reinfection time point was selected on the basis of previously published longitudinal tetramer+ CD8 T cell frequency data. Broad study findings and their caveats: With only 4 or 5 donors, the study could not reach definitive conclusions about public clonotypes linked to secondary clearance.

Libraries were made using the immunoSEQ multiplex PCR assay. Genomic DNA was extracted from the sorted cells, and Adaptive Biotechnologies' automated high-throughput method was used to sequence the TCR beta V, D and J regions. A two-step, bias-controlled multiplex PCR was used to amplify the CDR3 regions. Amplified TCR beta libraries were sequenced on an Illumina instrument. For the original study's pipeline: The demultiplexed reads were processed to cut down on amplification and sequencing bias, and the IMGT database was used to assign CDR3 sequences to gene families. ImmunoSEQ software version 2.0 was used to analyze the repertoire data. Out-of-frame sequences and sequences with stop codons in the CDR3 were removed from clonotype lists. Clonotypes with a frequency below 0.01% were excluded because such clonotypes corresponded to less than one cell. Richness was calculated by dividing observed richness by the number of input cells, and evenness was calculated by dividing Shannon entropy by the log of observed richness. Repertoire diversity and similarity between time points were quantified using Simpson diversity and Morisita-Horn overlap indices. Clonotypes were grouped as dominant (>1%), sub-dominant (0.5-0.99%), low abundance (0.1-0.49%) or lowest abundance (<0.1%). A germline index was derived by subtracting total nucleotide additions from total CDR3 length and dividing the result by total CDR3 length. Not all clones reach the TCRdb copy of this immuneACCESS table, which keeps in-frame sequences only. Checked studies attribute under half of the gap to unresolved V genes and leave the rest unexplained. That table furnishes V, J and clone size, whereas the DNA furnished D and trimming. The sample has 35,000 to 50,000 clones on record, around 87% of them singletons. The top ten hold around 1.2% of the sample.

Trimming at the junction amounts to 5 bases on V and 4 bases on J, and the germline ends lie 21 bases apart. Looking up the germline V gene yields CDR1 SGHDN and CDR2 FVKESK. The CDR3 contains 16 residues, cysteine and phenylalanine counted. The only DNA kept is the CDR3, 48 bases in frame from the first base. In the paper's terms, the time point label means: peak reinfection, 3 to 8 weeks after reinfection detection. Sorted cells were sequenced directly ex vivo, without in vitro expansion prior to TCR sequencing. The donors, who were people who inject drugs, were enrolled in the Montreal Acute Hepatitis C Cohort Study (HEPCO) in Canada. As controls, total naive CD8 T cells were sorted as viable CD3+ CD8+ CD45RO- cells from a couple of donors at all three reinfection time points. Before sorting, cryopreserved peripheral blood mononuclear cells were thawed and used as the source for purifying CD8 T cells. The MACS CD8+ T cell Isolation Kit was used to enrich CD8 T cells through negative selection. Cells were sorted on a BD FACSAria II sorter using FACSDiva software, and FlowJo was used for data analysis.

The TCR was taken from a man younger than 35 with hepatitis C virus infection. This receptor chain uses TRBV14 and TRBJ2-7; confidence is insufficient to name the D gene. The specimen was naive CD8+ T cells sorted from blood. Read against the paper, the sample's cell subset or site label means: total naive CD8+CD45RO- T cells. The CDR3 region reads CASSSTTAVWVYEQYF. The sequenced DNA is TGTGCCAGCAGCTCCACTACGGCCGTGTGGGTGTACGAGCAGTACTTC. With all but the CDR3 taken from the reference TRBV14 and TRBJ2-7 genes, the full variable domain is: EAGVTQFPSHSVIEKGQTVTLRCDPISGHDNLYWYRRVMGKEIKFLLHFVKESKQDESGMPNNRFLAERTGGTYSTLKVQPAELEDSGVYFCASSSTTAVWVYEQYFGPGTRLTVT.